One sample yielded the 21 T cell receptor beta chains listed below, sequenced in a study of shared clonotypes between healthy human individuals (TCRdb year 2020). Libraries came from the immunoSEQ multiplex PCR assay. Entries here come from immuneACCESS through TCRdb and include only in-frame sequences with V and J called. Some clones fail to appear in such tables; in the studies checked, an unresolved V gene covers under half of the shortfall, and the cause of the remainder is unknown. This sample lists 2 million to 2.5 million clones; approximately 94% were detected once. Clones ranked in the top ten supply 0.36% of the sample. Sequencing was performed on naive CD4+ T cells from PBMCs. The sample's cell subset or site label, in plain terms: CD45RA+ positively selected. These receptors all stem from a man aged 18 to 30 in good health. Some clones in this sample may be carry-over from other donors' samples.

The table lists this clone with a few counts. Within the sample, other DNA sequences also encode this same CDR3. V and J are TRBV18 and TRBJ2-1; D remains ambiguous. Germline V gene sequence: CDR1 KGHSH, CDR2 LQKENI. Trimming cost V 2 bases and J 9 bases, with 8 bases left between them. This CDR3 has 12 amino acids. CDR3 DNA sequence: TGTGCCAGCTCACCAATAGTGGGTGAGCAGTTCTTC. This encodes CASSPIVGEQFF.

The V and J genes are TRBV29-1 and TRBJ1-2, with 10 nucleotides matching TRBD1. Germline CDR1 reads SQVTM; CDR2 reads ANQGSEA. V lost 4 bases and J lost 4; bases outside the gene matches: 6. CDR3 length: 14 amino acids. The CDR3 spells CSVVGGQGSYGYTF. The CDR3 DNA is TGCAGCGTTGTGGGGGGACAGGGGTCCTATGGCTACACCTTC.

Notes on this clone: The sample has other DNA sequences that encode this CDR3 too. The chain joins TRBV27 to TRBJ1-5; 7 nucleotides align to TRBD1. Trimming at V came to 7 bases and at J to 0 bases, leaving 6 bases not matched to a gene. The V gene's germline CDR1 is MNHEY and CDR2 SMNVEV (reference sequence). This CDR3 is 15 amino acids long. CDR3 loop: CASTQTGDSNQPQHF. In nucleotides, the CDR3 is TGTGCCAGCACCCAAACAGGGGATAGCAATCAGCCCCAGCATTTT.

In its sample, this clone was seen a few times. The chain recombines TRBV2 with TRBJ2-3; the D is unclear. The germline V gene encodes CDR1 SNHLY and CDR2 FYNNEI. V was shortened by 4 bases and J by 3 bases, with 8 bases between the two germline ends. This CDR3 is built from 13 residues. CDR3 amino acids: CASSGQRTDTQYF. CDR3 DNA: TGTGCCAGCAGTGGTCAGAGGACAGATACGCAGTATTTT. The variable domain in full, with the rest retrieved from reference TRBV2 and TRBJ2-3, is EPEVTQTPSHQVTQMGQEVILRCVPISNHLYFYWYRQILGQKVEFLVSFYNNEISEKSEIFDDQFSVERPDGSNFTLKIRSTKLEDSAMYFCASSGQRTDTQYFGPGTRLTVL.

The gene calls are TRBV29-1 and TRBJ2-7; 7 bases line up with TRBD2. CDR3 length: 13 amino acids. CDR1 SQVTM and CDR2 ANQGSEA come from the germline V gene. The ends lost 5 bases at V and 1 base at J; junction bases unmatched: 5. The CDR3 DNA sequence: TGCAGCGTTCGGAACGGGGGGTCCTACGAGCAGTACTTC. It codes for CSVRNGGSYEQYF.

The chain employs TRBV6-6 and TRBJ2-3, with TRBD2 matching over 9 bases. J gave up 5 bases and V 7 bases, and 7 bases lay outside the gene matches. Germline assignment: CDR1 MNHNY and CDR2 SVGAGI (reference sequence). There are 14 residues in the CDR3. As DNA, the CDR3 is TGTGCCAGCACGTATAGCGGGAGTCAAGATACGCAGTATTTT. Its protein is CASTYSGSQDTQYF.

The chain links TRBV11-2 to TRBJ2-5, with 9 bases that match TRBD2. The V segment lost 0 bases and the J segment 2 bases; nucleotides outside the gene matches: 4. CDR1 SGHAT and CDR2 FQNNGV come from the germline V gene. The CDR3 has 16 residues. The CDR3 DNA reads TGTGCCAGCAGCTTAGATCGGCTAGCGGGGCAAGAGACCCAGTACTTC. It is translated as CASSLDRLAGQETQYF.

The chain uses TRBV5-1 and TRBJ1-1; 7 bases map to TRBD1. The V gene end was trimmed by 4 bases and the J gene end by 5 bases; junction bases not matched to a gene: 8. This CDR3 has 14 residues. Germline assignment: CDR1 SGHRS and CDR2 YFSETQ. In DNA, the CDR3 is TGCGCCAGCAGCCCCGATACAGGGGAAACTGAAGCTTTCTTT. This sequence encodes CASSPDTGETEAFF.

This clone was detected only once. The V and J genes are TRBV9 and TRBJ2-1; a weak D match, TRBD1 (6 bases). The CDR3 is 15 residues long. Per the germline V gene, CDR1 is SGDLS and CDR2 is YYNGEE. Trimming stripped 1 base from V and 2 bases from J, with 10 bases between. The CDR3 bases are TGTGCCAGCAGCGTACAGGGGTCTACCTACAATGAGCAGTTCTTC. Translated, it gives CASSVQGSTYNEQFF. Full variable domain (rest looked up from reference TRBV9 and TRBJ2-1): DSGVTQTPKHLITATGQRVTLRCSPRSGDLSVYWYQQSLDQGLQFLIQYYNGEERAKGNILERFSAQQFPDLHSELNLSSLELGDSALYFCASSVQGSTYNEQFFGPGTRLTVL.

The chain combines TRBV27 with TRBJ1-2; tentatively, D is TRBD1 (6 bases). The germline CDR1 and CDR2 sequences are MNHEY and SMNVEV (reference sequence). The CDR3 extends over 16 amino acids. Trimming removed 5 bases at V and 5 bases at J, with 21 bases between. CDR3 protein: CASSQDPTGTYYGYTF. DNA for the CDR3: TGTGCCAGCAGTCAAGACCCGACCGGGACATATTATGGCTACACCTTC.

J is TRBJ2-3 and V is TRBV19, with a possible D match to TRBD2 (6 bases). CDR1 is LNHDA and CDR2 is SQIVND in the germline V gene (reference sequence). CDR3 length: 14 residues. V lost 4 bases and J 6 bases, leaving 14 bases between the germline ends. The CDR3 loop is CASSTPGRRDTQYF. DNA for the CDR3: TGTGCCAGTAGTACCCCCGGGAGACGGGATACGCAGTATTTT.

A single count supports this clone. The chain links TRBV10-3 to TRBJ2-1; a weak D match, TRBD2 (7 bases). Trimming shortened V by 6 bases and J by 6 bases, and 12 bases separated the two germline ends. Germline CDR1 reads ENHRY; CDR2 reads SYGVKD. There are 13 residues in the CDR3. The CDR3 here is CAISRGAPNEQFF. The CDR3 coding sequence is TGTGCCATCAGCCGGGGGGCCCCCAATGAGCAGTTCTTC.

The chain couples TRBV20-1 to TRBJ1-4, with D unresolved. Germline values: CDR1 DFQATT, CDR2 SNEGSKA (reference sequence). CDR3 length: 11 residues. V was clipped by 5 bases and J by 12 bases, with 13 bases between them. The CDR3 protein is CSARAQVELFF. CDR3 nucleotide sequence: TGCAGTGCTCGAGCCCAGGTCGAACTGTTTTTT.

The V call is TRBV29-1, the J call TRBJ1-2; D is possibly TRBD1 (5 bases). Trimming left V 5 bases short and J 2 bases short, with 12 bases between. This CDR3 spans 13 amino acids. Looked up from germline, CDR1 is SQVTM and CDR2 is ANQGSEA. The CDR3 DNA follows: TGCAGCGTTCCTAGGGACCTAAACTATGGCTACACCTTC. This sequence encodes CSVPRDLNYGYTF.

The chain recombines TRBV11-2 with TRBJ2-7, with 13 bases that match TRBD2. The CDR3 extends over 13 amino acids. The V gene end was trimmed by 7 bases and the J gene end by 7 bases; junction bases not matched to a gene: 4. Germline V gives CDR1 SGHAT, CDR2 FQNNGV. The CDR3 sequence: CASKGLAGIEQYF. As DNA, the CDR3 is TGTGCCAGCAAGGGACTAGCGGGAATAGAGCAGTACTTC.

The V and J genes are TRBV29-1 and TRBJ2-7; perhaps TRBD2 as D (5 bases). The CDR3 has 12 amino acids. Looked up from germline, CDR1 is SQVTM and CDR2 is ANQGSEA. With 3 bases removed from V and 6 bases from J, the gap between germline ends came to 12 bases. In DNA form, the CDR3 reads TGCAGCGTTGACGGGGTTGGGTTCGAGCAGTACTTC. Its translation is CSVDGVGFEQYF.

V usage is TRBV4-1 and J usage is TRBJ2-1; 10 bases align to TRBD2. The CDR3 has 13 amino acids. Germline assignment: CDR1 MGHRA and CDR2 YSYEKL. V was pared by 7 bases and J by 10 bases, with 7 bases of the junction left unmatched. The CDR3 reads CASTYLLAGEQFF. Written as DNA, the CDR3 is TGCGCCAGCACCTACTTACTAGCGGGAGAGCAGTTCTTC.

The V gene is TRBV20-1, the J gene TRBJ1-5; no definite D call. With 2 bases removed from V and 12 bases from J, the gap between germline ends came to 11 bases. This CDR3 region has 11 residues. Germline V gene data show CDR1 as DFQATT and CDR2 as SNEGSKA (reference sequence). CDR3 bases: TGCAGTGCTAGACGGACGGGCGGCCAGCATTTT. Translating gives CSARRTGGQHF.

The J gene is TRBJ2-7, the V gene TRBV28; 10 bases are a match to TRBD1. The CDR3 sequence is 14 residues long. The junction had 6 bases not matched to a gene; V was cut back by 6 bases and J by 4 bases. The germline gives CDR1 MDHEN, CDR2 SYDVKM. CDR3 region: CASRGTGEIYEQYF. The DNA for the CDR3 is TGTGCCAGCAGAGGGACAGGGGAGATATACGAGCAGTACTTC.

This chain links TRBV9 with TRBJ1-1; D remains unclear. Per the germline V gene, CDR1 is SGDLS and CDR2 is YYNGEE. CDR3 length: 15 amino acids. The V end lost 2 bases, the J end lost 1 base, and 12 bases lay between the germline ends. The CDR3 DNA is TGTGCCAGCAGCGTCATGGGAGGAGGGAACACTGAAGCTTTCTTT. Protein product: CASSVMGGGNTEAFF.

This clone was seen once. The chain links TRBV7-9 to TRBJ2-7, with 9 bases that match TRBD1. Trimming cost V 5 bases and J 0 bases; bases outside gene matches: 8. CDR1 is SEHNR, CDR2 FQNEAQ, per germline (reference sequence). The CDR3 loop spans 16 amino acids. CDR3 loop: CASSPWGQGGSYEQYF. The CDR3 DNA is TGTGCCAGCAGCCCTTGGGGACAGGGAGGCTCCTACGAGCAGTACTTC.